This record concerns one T cell receptor beta chain sequence. No antigen is known for it. Base qualities are not recorded, but no much larger clone differs from it by a single base. Genomic DNA was extracted from sorted cells for sequencing of the TCRbeta CDR3 region. TCRbeta CDR3 regions were sequenced using the immunoSEQ Assay. This immuneACCESS table, as held by TCRdb, lists in-frame sequences with V and J called but not all clones. Of the missing ones, under half trace to an unresolved V gene in checked studies; the others have no known cause. Here the sample has roughly 58,000 clones; about four fifths occur a single time. Almost 0.65% of the sample rests with the top ten. The trial excluded patients who had a history of autoimmune disease or were on systemic immunosuppression. In every dose cohort, peripheral blood was drawn for TCR sequencing at baseline, cycle 4 day 1, and cycle 7 day 1. Samples came from an open-label, multicenter, first-in-human phase I dose-escalation trial of ivuxolimab. Adults with locally advanced or metastatic head and neck squamous cell, hepatocellular, melanoma or renal cell carcinoma were enrolled in the trial. Before TCR sequencing, CD4+ T cells and CD8+ T cells from peripheral blood were sorted into separate populations.

This entry belongs to a study of OX40 agonist ivuxolimab in advanced cancers. Some background on the complete study: The costimulatory receptor OX40 (CD134) was targeted by ivuxolimab, a fully human IgG2 agonistic monoclonal antibody. Intravenous ivuxolimab was administered to patients every 2 weeks at six dose levels: 0.01, 0.1, 0.3, 1.5, 3 and 10 mg/kg. Of the approximately 50 patients in dose escalation, around 19 had hepatocellular carcinoma, roughly 15 had melanoma, 9 had renal cell carcinoma and 9 had head and neck cancer. In the dose-escalation cohort, 65% to 90% of patients were male, and the mean age was approximately 55 years, with a range of 23 to 79. Patients were allowed to have had prior anti-PD-1, anti-PD-L1 or anti-CTLA-4 therapy, and around two fifths of the dose-escalation patients had been treated with checkpoint inhibitors. Three dose-escalation patients achieved partial responses, one with hepatocellular carcinoma and two with cutaneous melanoma. The purpose of peripheral TCRbeta sequencing was to test whether ivuxolimab changed TCR sequence diversity and led to clonal T-cell expansion. The paper describes the monotherapy dose-escalation part (N ≈ 49 patients) of the phase I trial of ivuxolimab. What the authors observed across the whole study: On average, CD8+ T cells showed more expanded clones than CD4+ T cells after ivuxolimab. The antigen specificity of the clonally expanded peripheral T cells was not determined. Low levels of normalized T-cell clonal expansion were also seen in some nonresponding patients. Partial responders in the 0.1-3.0 mg/kg groups had among the lowest normalized peripheral clonal expansion, especially among CD8+ T cells. At doses of 0.1 to 3.0 mg/kg, clonal expansion of both CD4+ and CD8+ blood T cells was observed from baseline to week 6.

The CDR3 goes from the cysteine to the phenylalanine over 13 residues. Only CDR3 DNA is held: 39 bases, read in frame from base 1. CDR1 SGHNT and CDR2 YYREEE were looked up in the germline V gene (reference sequence). V is clipped by 6 bases and J by 1 base, and the sequence between their germline boundaries is 7 bases long. This chain joins TRBV5-4 to TRBJ2-2; the D gene is perhaps TRBD1, from 6 matching bases. The material sequenced was CD4+ or CD8+ T cells sorted from blood, taken in a trial of the OX40 agonist ivuxolimab. This sequence originates from an adult with an advanced solid tumor such as melanoma, head and neck, liver or kidney cancer. The bases are TGTGCCAGCAAACAGGGGAACACCGGGGAGCTGTTTTTT. Translated, this gives CASKQGNTGELFF.